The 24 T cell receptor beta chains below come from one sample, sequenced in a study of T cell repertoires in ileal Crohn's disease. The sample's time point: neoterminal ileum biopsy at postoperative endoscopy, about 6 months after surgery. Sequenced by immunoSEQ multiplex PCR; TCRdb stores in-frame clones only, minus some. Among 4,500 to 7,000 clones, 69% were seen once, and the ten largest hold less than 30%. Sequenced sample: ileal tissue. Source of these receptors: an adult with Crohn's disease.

CDR3 protein: CASSEGQGDTEAFF. The DNA of the CDR3 is TGTGCCAGCAGTGAAGGACAGGGGGACACTGAAGCTTTCTTT. The rearrangement uses TRBV25-1 and TRBJ1-1, with 10 nucleotides matching TRBD1. CDR1 is MGHDK, CDR2 SYGVNS, per germline. J gave up 3 bases and V 2 bases, and 0 bases lay outside the gene matches. CDR3 length: 14 amino acids. Combining the CDR3 with reference TRBV25-1 and TRBJ1-1 gives the whole variable domain EADIYQTPRYLVIGTGKKITLECSQTMGHDKMYWYQQDPGMELHLIHYSYGVNSTEKGDLSSESTVSRIRTEHFPLTLESARPSHTSQYLCASSEGQGDTEAFFGQGTRLTVV.

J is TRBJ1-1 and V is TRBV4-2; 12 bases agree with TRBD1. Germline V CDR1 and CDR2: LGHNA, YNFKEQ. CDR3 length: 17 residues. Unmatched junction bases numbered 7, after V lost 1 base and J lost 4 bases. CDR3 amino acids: CASSQVGTGGYSTEAFF. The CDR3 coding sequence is TGTGCCAGCAGCCAAGTGGGGACAGGGGGCTATAGCACTGAAGCTTTCTTT.

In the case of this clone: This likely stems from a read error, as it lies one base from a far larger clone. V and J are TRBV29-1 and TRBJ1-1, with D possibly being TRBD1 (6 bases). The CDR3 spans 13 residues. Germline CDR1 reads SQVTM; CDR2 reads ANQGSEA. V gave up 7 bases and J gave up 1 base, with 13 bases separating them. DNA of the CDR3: TGCAGCGCTAGACGGACAGAGAACACTGAAGCTTTCTTT. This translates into CSARRTENTEAFF. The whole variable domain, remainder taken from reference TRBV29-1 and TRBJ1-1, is SAVISQKPSRDICQRGTSLTIQCQVDSQVTMMFWYRQQPGQSLTLIATANQGSEATYESGFVIDKFPISRPNLTFSTLTVSNMSPEDSSIYLCSARRTENTEAFFGQGTRLTVV.

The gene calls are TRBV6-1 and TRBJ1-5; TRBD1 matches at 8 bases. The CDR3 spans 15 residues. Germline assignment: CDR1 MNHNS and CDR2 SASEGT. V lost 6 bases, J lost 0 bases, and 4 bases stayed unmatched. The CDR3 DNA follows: TGTGCCAGCAGGACGGACAGGGATAGCAATCAGCCCCAGCATTTT. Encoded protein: CASRTDRDSNQPQHF.

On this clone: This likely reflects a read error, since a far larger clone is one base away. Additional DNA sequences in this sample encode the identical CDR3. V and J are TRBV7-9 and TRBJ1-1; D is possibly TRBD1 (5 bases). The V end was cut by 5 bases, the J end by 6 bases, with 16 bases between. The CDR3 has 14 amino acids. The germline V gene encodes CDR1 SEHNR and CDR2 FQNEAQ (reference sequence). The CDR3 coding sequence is TGTGCCAGCAGCCAAGAAGAAGGCAGGGCTGAAGCTTTCTTT. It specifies CASSQEEGRAEAFF.

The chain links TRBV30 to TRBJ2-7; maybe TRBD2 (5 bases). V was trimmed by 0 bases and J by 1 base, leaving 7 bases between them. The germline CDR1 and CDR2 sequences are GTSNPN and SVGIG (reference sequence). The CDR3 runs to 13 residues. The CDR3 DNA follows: TGTGCCTGGAGTGTAGGACTTTCCTACGAGCAGTACGTC. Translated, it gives CAWSVGLSYEQYV.

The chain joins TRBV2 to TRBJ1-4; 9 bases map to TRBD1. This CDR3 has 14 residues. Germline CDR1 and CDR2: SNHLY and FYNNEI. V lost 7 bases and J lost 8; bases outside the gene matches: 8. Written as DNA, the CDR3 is TGTGCCAGCACAACCGGGACAGGGTACGAAAAACTGTTTTTT. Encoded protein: CASTTGTGYEKLFF.

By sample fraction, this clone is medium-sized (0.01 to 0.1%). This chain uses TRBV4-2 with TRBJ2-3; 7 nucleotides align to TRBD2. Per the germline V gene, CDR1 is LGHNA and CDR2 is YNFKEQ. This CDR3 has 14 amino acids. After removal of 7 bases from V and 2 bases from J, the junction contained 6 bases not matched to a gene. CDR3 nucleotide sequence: TGTGCCAGCAAGTCTGCGGGGGACACAGATACGCAGTATTTT. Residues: CASKSAGDTDTQYF.

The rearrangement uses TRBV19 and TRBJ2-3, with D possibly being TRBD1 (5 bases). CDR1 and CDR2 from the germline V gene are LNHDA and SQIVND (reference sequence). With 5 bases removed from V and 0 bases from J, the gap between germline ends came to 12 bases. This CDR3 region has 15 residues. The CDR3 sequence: CASSPRQSSTDTQYF. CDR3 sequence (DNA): TGTGCCAGTAGTCCCCGACAGTCTAGCACAGATACGCAGTATTTT. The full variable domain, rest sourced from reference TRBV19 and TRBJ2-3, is DGGITQSPKYLFRKEGQNVTLSCEQNLNHDAMYWYRQDPGQGLRLIYYSQIVNDFQKGDIAEGYSVSREKKESFPLTVTSAQKNPTAFYLCASSPRQSSTDTQYFGPGTRLTVL.

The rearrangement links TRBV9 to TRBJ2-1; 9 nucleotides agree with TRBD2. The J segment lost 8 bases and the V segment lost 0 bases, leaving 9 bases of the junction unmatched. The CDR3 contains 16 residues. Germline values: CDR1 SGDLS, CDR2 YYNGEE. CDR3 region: CASSVGAGGFTHEQFF. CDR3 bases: TGTGCCAGCAGCGTAGGGGCGGGAGGGTTTACACATGAGCAGTTCTTC.

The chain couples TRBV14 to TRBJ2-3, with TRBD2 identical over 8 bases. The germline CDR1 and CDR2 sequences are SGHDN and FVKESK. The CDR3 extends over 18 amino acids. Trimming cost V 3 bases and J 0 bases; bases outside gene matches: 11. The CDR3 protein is CASSQPPPSSGSTDTQYF. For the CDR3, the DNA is TGTGCCAGCAGCCAGCCTCCGCCCTCTAGCGGGAGCACAGATACGCAGTATTTT.

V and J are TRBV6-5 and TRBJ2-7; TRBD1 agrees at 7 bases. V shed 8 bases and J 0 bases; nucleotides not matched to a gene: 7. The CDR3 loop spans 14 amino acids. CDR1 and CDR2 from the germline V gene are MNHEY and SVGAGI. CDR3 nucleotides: TGTGCCAGCGGAAAAACAGGGGCCTCCTACGAGCAGTACTTC. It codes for CASGKTGASYEQYF.

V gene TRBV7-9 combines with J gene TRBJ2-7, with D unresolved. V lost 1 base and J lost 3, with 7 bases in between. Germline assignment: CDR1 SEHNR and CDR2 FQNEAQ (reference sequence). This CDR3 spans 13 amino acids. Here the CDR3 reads CASSLDSLYEQYV. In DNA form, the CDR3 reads TGTGCCAGCAGCTTAGACAGCCTCTACGAGCAGTACGTC.

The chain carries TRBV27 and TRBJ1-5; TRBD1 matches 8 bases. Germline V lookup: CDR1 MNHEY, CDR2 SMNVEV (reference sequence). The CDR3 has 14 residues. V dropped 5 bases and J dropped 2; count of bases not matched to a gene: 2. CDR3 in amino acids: CASSPGQGNQPQHF. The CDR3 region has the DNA TGTGCCAGCAGTCCGGGACAGGGCAATCAGCCCCAGCATTTT.

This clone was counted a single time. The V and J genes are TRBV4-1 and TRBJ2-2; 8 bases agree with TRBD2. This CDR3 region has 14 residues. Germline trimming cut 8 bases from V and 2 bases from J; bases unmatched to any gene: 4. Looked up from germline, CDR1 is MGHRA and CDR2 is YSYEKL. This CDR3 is CASRGGLNTGELFF. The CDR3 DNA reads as TGCGCCAGCCGGGGGGGACTTAACACCGGGGAGCTGTTTTTT.

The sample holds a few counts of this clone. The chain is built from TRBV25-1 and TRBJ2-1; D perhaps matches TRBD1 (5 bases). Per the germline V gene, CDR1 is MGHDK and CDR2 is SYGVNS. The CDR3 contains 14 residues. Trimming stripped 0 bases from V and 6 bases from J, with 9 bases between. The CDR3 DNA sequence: TGTGCCAGCAGTGAATACCGACAGATCAATGAGCAGTTCTTC. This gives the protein CASSEYRQINEQFF.

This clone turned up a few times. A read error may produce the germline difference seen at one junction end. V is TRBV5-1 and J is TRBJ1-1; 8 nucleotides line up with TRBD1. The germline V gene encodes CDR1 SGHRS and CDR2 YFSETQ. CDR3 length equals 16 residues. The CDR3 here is CASSLRQGQVWTEAFF. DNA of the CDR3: TGTGCCAGCAGCCTTCGACAGGGACAGGTGTGGACTGAAGCTTTCTTT.

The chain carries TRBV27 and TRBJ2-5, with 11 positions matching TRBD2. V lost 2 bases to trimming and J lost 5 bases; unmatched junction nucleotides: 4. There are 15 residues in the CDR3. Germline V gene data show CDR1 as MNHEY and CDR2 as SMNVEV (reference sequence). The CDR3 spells CASSLTSGRWETQYF. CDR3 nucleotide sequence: TGTGCCAGCAGTTTAACTAGCGGGAGATGGGAGACCCAGTACTTC.

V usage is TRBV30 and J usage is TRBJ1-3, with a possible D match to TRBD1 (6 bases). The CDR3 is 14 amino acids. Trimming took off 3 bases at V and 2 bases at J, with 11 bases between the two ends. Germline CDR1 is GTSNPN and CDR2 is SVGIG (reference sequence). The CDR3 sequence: CAWRRGGPGNTIYF. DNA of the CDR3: TGTGCCTGGAGGAGGGGGGGCCCTGGAAACACCATATATTTT.

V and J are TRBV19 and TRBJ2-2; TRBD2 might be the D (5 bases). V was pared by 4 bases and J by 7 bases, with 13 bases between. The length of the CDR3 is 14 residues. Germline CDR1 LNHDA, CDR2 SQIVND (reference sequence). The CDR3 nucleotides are TGTGCCAGTAGTAATCGGGGTCGGGGCGGGGAGCTGTTTTTT. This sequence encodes CASSNRGRGGELFF.

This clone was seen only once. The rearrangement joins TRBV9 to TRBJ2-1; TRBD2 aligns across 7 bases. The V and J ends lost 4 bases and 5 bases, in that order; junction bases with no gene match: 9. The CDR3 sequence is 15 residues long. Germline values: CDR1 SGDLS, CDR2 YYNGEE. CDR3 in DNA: TGTGCCAGCAGCTACGGGACTACGGTCCACAATGAGCAGTTCTTC. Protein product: CASSYGTTVHNEQFF.

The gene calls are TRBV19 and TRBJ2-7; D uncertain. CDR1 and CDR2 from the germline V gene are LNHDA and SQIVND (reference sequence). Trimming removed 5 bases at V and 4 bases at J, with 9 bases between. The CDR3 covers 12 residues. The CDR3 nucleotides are TGTGCCAGTAGTGCCGCAGGTTACGAGCAGTACTTC. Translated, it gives CASSAAGYEQYF. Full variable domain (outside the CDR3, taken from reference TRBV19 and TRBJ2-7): DGGITQSPKYLFRKEGQNVTLSCEQNLNHDAMYWYRQDPGQGLRLIYYSQIVNDFQKGDIAEGYSVSREKKESFPLTVTSAQKNPTAFYLCASSAAGYEQYFGPGTRLTVT.

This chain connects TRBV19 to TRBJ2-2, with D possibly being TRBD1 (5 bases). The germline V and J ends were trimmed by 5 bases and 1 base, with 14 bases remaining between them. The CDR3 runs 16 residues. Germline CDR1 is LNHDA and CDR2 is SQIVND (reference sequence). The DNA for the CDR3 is TGTGCCAGTAGTCAAGGGGCGATTTGGAACACCGGGGAGCTGTTTTTT. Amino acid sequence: CASSQGAIWNTGELFF.

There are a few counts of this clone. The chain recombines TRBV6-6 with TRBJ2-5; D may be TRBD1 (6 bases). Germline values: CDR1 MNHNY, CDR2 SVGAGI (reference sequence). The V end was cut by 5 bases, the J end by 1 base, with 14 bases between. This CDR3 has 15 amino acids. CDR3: CASSPRTALQETQYF. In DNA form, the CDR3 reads TGTGCCAGCAGTCCCCGGACAGCCCTCCAAGAGACCCAGTACTTC.